The entry below gives a single TCR beta chain sequence along with its context. Its antigen is currently unknown. Adults of Caucasian background living in Nashville, Tennessee made up all donors. These data come from a study of shared clonotypes between healthy human individuals. Study-level points and caveats: Non-shared clonotypes had lower generation probabilities than those shared by all four donors.

Deletions cut 0 bases from V and 7 bases from J, with 21 bases between. The CDR3 covers 18 residues. The germline gives CDR1 LGHNT, CDR2 FRNRAP. The authors ran the assay at deep level. The material for each subset, its genomic DNA, was split evenly across several immunoSEQ plates. Sequenced by immunoSEQ multiplex PCR; TCRdb stores in-frame clones only, minus some. The sample yields about 2.4 million clones, roughly 92% seen once. The sequencing input was naive CD4+ T cells sorted from blood. The sample's subset: CD45RA+ positively selected. The receptor's source is a man aged 18 to 30 in good health. V is TRBV12-5 and J is TRBJ2-2; the D gene could be TRBD1 or TRBD2 (7 bases each). The CDR3, as DNA: TGTGCTAGTGGTTTGGTACTACAGGGGACTATAGGTGGCGGGGAGCTGTTTTTT. Protein: CASGLVLQGTIGGGELFF. The variable domain in full, with the rest retrieved from reference TRBV12-5 and TRBJ2-2, is DARVTQTPRHKVTEMGQEVTMRCQPILGHNTVFWYRQTMMQGLELLAYFRNRAPLDDSGMPKDRFSAEMPDATLATLKIQPSEPRDSAVYFCASGLVLQGTIGGGELFFGEGSRLTVL.